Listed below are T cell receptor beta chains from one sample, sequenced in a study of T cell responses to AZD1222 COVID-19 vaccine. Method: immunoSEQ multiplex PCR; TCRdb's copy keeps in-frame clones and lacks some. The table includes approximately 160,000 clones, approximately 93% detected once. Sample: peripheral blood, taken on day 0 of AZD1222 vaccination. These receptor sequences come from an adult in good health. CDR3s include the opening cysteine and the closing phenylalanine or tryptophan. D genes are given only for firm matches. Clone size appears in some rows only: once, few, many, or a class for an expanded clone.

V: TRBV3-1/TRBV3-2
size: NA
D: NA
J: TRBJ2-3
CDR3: CASSQDPAGASTDTQYF
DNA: TGTGCCAGCAGCCAAGATCCTGCGGGGGCCAGCACAGATACGCAGTATTTT

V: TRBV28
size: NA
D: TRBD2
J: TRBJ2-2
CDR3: CASFPSGGYERDTGELFF
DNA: TGTGCCAGCTTCCCTAGCGGGGGGTATGAGCGGGACACCGGGGAGCTGTTTTTT

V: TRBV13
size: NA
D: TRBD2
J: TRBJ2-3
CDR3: CASSLRGGWADTQYF
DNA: TGTGCCAGCAGCTTGCGGGGGGGCTGGGCAGATACGCAGTATTTT

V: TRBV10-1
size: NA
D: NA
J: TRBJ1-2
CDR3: CASSDGLGDENGYTF
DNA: TGCGCCAGCAGTGACGGGTTGGGGGATGAAAATGGCTACACCTTC

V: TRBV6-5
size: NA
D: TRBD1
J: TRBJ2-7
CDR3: CASRGQGAGDHEQYF
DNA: TGTGCCAGCAGAGGACAGGGGGCAGGGGACCACGAGCAGTACTTC

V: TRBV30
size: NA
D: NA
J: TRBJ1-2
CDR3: CAWGLNYGYTF
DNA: TGTGCCTGGGGTCTCAACTATGGCTACACCTTC

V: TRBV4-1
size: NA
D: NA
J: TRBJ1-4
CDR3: CASSRYHATNEKLFF
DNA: TGCGCCAGCAGCCGCTACCATGCAACTAATGAAAAACTGTTTTTT

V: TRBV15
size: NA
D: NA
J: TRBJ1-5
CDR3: CATSRDLAQPQHF
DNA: TGTGCCACCAGCAGAGATCTAGCTCAGCCCCAGCATTTT

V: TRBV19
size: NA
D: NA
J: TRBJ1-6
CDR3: CASSIRSAILNNSPLHF
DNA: TGTGCCAGTAGTATCAGGTCAGCGATACTCAATAATTCACCCCTCCACTTT

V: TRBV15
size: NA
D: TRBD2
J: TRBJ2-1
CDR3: CATSGLAGLTNEQFF
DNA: TGTGCCACCAGCGGACTAGCGGGGCTTACCAATGAGCAGTTCTTC

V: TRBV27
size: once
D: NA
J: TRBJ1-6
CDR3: CASSPKGYVNSPLHF
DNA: TGTGCCAGCAGCCCGAAGGGGTACGTTAATTCACCCCTCCACTTT

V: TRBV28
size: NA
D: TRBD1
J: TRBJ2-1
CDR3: CASSTMDRVQFF
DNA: TGTGCCAGCAGTACTATGGACAGGGTGCAGTTCTTC

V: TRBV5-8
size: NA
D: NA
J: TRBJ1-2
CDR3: CASSLEGFGYGYTF
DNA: TGTGCCAGCAGCTTGGAGGGGTTTGGCTATGGCTACACCTTC

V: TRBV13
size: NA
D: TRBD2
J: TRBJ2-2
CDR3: CASSCKSSCGGLDTGELFF
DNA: TGTGCCAGCAGCTGCAAATCCTCTTGCGGGGGGTTGGACACCGGGGAGCTGTTTTTT

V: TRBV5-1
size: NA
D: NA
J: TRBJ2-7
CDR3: CASSPLGAYEQYF
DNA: TGCGCCAGCAGCCCCCTCGGGGCCTACGAGCAGTACTTC

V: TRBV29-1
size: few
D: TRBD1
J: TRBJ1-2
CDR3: CSVATGAGYTF
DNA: TGCAGCGTGGCTACAGGGGCTGGCTACACCTTC

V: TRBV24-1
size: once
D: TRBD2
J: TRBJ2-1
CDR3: CATSDPVGSSGAEQFF
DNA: TGTGCCACCAGTGACCCCGTAGGGTCTAGCGGGGCTGAGCAGTTCTTC

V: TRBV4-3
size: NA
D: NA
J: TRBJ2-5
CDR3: CASSQGAGTYQETQYF
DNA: TGCGCCAGCAGCCAAGGGGCGGGGACGTACCAAGAGACCCAGTACTTC

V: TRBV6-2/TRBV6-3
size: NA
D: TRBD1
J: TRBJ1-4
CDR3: CASSKDRGLKLDEKLFF
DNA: TGTGCCAGCAGCAAGGACAGGGGGCTGAAGTTAGATGAAAAACTGTTTTTT

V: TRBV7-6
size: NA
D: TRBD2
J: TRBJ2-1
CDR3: CASSLSGGHYNEQFF
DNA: TGTGCCAGCAGCCTTAGCGGGGGACATTACAATGAGCAGTTCTTC

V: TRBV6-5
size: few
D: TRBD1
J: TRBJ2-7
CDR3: CASSRQGPYEQYF
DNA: TGTGCCAGCAGTCGACAGGGTCCCTACGAGCAGTACTTC

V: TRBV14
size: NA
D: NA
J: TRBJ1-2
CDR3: CASSHSTGNYGYTF
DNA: TGTGCCAGCAGCCATTCCACGGGGAACTATGGCTACACCTTC

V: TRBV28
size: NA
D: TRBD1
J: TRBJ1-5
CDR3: CASSLGQGAGNQPQHF
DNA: TGTGCCAGCAGTTTGGGACAGGGGGCTGGCAATCAGCCCCAGCATTTT

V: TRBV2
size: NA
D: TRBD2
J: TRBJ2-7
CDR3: CASSGFSGGPYEQYF
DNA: TGTGCCAGCAGTGGTTTTTCGGGGGGGCCTTACGAGCAGTACTTC

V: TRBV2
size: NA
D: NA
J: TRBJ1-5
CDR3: CASKGETQPQHF
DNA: TGTGCCAGCAAGGGGGAGACTCAGCCCCAGCATTTT

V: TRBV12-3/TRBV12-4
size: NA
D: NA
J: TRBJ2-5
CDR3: CASSYSRETQYF
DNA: TGTGCCAGCAGTTATTCGCGGGAGACCCAGTACTTC

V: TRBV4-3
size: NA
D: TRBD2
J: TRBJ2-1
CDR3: CASSQVSPGTSGGLYNEQFF
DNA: TGCGCCAGCAGCCAAGTTTCTCCCGGGACTAGCGGGGGGCTTTACAATGAGCAGTTCTTC

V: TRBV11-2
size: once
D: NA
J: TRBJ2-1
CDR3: CASSFDGGRYNEQFF
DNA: TGTGCCAGCAGCTTTGACGGGGGGCGGTACAATGAGCAGTTCTTC

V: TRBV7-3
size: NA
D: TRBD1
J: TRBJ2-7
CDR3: CASSEVRDRGSRSSYEQYF
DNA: TGTGCCAGCAGCGAGGTCCGGGACAGGGGATCGAGGAGCTCCTACGAGCAGTACTTC

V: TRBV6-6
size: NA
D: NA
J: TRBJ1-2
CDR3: CASTPDRFNYGYTF
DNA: TGTGCCAGCACCCCCGACAGATTTAACTATGGCTACACCTTC

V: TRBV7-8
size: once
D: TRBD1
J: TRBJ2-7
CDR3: CASSPRDRLEQYF
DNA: TGTGCCAGCAGCCCCCGGGACAGACTCGAGCAGTACTTC

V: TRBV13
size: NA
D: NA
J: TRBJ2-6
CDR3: CASSPRDGSSGANVLTF
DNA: TGTGCCAGCAGCCCCCGGGACGGGTCCTCTGGGGCCAACGTCCTGACTTTC

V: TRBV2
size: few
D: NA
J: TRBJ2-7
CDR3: CASKILLEQYF
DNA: TGTGCCAGTAAAATCTTGCTCGAGCAGTACTTC

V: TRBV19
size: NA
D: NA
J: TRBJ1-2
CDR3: CASSIPSAYGYTF
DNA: TGTGCCAGTAGTATACCCTCAGCCTATGGCTACACCTTC

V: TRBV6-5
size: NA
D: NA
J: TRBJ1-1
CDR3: CASSPSTEAFF
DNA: TGTGCCAGCAGCCCGAGCACTGAAGCTTTCTTT

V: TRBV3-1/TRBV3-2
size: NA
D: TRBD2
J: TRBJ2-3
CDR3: CASSPTWASGVDTQYF
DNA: TGTGCCAGCAGCCCCACGTGGGCTAGCGGGGTAGATACGCAGTATTTT

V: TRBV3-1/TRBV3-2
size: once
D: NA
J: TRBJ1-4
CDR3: CASSWGLGEKLFF
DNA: TGTGCCAGCAGCTGGGGTCTCGGGGAAAAACTGTTTTTT

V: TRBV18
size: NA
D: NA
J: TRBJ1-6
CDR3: CASFSDNSPLHF
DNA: TGTGCCAGCTTTTCGGATAATTCACCCCTCCACTTT

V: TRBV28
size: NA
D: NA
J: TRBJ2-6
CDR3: CATGQGLAAGANVLTF
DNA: TGTGCAACAGGACAGGGCCTAGCGGCAGGGGCCAACGTCCTGACTTTC

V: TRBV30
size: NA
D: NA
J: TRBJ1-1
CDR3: CAWTKNGPEAFF
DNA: TGTGCCTGGACTAAGAATGGGCCTGAAGCTTTCTTT

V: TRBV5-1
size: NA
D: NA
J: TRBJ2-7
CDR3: CASHTGQTYEQYF
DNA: TGCGCCAGCCATACCGGACAGACCTACGAGCAGTACTTC

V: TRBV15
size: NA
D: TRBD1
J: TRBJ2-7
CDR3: CATSRDGTDYEQYF
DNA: TGTGCCACCAGCAGAGATGGGACAGACTACGAGCAGTACTTC

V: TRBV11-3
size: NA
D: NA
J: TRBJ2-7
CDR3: CASSLRRDGFYEQYF
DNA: TGTGCCAGCAGCTTAAGGCGGGACGGTTTCTACGAGCAGTACTTC

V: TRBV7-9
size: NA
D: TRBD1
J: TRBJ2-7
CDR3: CASSFRDRITYEQYF
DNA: TGTGCCAGCAGCTTCCGGGACAGGATAACCTACGAGCAGTACTTC

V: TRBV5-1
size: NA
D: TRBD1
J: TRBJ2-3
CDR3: CASSPYDRGRGTDTQYF
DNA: TGCGCCAGCAGCCCCTATGACAGGGGAAGGGGTACAGATACGCAGTATTTT

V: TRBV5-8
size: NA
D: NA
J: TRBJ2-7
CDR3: CASSLSFRETYEQYF
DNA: TGTGCCAGCAGCTTGTCGTTTCGGGAGACCTACGAGCAGTACTTC

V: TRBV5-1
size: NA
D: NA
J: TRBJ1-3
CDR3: CASSLDLQSSGNTIYF
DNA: TGCGCCAGCAGCTTGGACCTACAGAGCTCTGGAAACACCATATATTTT

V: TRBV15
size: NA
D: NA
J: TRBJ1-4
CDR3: CATSRGTLGEKLFF
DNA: TGTGCCACCAGCAGAGGGACCCTGGGTGAAAAACTGTTTTTT

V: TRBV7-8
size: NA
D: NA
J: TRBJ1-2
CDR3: CASSLAFAGVNTNYGYTF
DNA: TGTGCCAGCAGCTTAGCGTTTGCAGGGGTGAATACTAACTATGGCTACACCTTC

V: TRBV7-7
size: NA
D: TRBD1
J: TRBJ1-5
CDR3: CASSLPRDRQSQPQHF
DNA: TGTGCCAGCAGCTTACCCCGGGACAGACAATCTCAGCCCCAGCATTTT

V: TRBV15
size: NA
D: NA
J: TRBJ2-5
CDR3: CATSRPGAGSGTQYF
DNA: TGTGCCACCAGCAGGCCGGGAGCAGGGAGCGGGACCCAGTACTTC

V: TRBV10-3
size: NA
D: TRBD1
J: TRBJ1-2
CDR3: CAISGTGGLRDYGYTF
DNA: TGTGCCATATCCGGGACAGGGGGTCTTCGGGACTATGGCTACACCTTC

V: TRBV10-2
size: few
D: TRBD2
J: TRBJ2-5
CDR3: CASRERGRFETQYF
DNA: TGCGCCAGCAGGGAGCGGGGGAGGTTTGAGACCCAGTACTTC

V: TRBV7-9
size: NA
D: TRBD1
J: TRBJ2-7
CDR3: CASSPDRMSSYEQYF
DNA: TGTGCCAGCAGCCCGGACAGGATGAGCTCCTACGAGCAGTACTTC

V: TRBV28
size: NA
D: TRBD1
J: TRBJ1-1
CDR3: CASSSTNQGGNTEAFF
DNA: TGTGCCAGCAGTTCAACGAATCAGGGGGGGAACACTGAAGCTTTCTTT

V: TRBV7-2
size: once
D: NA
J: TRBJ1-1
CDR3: CASSLVINTEAFF
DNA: TGTGCCAGCAGCTTAGTCATCAACACTGAAGCTTTCTTT